The T cell receptor beta chain described here comes from a study of blood T cell repertoires in COVID-19. Study-level background: The analysed material was cDNA or gDNA that came from T cells, B-cell-depleted T cells, or PBMCs.

Repertoires were generated with immunoSEQ multiplex PCR, while TCRdb's copy carries only in-frame clones and drops some. The sample contains fewer than 400,000 clones, about nine tenths of which appear only once. The participants were between about 18 and 90 years old and came from about two dozen US areas. This clone was found once. This TCR came from a woman in her 30s who had recovered from COVID-19. Material for sequencing was PBMCs or T cells enriched from blood (not recorded which).

CDR3 in amino acids: CASSSGLGGNTIYF. The CDR3 DNA sequence: TGTGCCAGCAGTTCAGGGTTAGGTGGAAACACCATATATTTT. This sequence joins TRBV5-8 and TRBJ1-3; TRBD1 might be the D (5 bases). Germline V gene data show CDR1 as SGHTS and CDR2 as YDEGEE. V was pared by 5 bases and J by 3 bases, with 12 bases between. CDR3 length: 14 residues.